This record covers a single T cell receptor beta chain. Antigen unknown. The CDR3 contains 14 residues. Germline V gives CDR1 ENHRY, CDR2 SYGVKD. V dropped 9 bases and J dropped 4 bases, with 13 bases sitting between them. One entry per CDR3 protein, called by TCRdb with MiXCR from the 5' RACE reads. The sample has some 96,000 distinct CDR3 sequences, approximately 10% seen once. This record comes from a study of early T cells in non-severe SARS-CoV-2 infection. The wider study: From unsorted whole blood, bulk RNA was sequenced, and the chains remained unpaired. General study findings and limits: Anti-spike CD8 responses were favored by VDJdb matching, which missed private and CD4 specificities.

The material sequenced was whole blood, taken at baseline. This clonotype was obtained from an adult who was a healthcare worker with PCR-confirmed SARS-CoV-2 infection or an uninfected control (not recorded which). V gene TRBV10-3 combines with J gene TRBJ1-6; D perhaps matches TRBD1 (5 bases). CDR3 in amino acids: CAIKGQNYNSPLHF. The CDR3 bases are TGTGCCATTAAGGGGCAGAATTATAATTCACCCCTCCACTTT.